The clone carrying this T cell receptor beta chain was observed a single time. Its antigen is not known. The V end lost 5 bases, the J end lost 7 bases, and 20 bases lay between the germline ends. The V gene's germline CDR1 is SGHTA and CDR2 FQGNSA. The CDR3 is 15 amino acids. Naive CD8 cells lacked CD45RO and underwent positive selection for CCR7, leaving out terminally differentiated effector memory CD45RA+ cells. Profiled with immunoSEQ multiplex PCR; TCRdb holds only in-frame clones, not every one. The table lists about 2,100,000 clones, around 93% of them singletons. These data belong to a study of shared clonotypes between healthy human individuals. Study context: With ages of 18 to 49, the donors were a couple of women and a few men. Study outcomes and limitations: Collection of samples was limited to blood; tissue repertoires likely differ. Clonotype sharing among donors, it was expected, would be affected by sequencing depth. Four donors had 4% to 5% of their naive CD4 clonotypes in common.

V is TRBV7-2 and J is TRBJ2-5; D is perhaps TRBD1 (6 bases). The sequence was obtained from a man between 18 and 29 years old in good health. Some clones in this sample may be carry-over from other donors' samples. The specimen sequenced was naive CD8+ T cells from PBMCs. CDR3 region: CASSTKVQGKGTQYF. The CDR3 DNA is TGTGCCAGCAGCACCAAGGTTCAGGGGAAGGGGACCCAGTACTTC.